These 16 T cell receptor beta chains share one sample of origin, sequenced in a study of T cell changes during pregnancy in multiple sclerosis. This table comes from immunoSEQ multiplex PCR, and its TCRdb copy is limited to in-frame clones, with some not included. The data show about 40,000 clones, 91% seen once. Material: CD4+ T cells from peripheral blood mononuclear cells, obtained before pregnancy. Source of these receptors: a female donor with multiple sclerosis, enrolled in a pregnancy study.

The rearrangement uses TRBV6-1 and TRBJ2-7; D not certain. The CDR3 runs 14 residues. Between the trimmed V and J ends, which lost 8 bases and 2 bases, there was a span of 16 bases. CDR1 MNHNS and CDR2 SASEGT come from the germline V gene. Written as DNA, the CDR3 is TGTGCCAGCCTACGAGACCTACGGGCCTACGAGCAGTACTTC. It specifies CASLRDLRAYEQYF.

There are a few counts of this clone. V is TRBV21-1 and J is TRBJ1-1; the table gives TRBD1 as D, unverified against the DNA. TRBV21-1 is a recognized pseudogene. The CDR3 is 16 amino acids. The CDR3 reads CASTRKKGQPNTEAFF. The CDR3 region has the DNA TGTGCCAGCACCCGAAAAAAGGGGCAGCCGAACACTGAAGCTTTCTTT.

The chain is built from TRBV7-3 and TRBJ2-3; TRBD2 aligns across 15 bases. CDR3 length: 17 residues. Germline V gives CDR1 SGHTA, CDR2 FQGTGA. The V and J ends lost 5 bases and 4 bases, in that order; junction bases with no gene match: 7. The CDR3 loop is CASSPLRTSGGADTQYF. Here the CDR3 DNA reads TGTGCCAGCAGCCCCCTTAGGACTAGCGGGGGGGCAGATACGCAGTATTTT.

V gene TRBV4-3 combines with J gene TRBJ2-1; D is perhaps TRBD1 (6 bases). Per germline, CDR1 LGHNA and CDR2 YSLEER. The CDR3 extends over 17 amino acids. With 3 bases removed from V and 0 bases from J, the gap between germline ends came to 15 bases. The chain's CDR3 is CASSQATGFISYNEQFF. The CDR3 region has the DNA TGCGCCAGCAGCCAGGCAACAGGGTTTATCTCCTACAATGAGCAGTTCTTC.

This chain links TRBV6-1 with TRBJ1-2; possible D gene TRBD1, 5 bases. There are 14 residues in the CDR3. CDR1 and CDR2 from the germline V gene are MNHNS and SASEGT. The germline V and J ends were trimmed by 6 bases and 6 bases, with 17 bases remaining between them. DNA of the CDR3: TGTGCCAGCAGCCTAAGGGCAGGGTATCATGGCTACACCTTC. Protein: CASSLRAGYHGYTF.

In its sample, this clone was seen once. The chain employs TRBV7-2 and TRBJ2-5, with 9 bases that match TRBD2. After removal of 6 bases from V and 5 bases from J, the junction contained 7 bases not matched to a gene. Germline V CDR1 and CDR2: SGHTA, FQGNSA. The CDR3 totals 14 residues. The CDR3 is CASSRSGGQETQYF. CDR3 DNA: TGTGCCAGCAGTCGTAGCGGGGGACAGGAGACCCAGTACTTC.

CDR3 amino acids: CAWSSNRGVYGYTF. In nucleotides, the CDR3 is TGTGCCTGGAGTAGTAACAGGGGGGTCTATGGCTACACCTTC. The chain combines TRBV30 with TRBJ1-2; TRBD1 agrees at 8 bases. The CDR3 sequence is 14 residues long. Germline CDR1 and CDR2: GTSNPN and SVGIG (reference sequence). V trimming: 2 bases; J trimming: 4 bases; junction bases outside the gene matches: 6. Together with reference TRBV30 and TRBJ1-2, the CDR3 gives the full variable domain: SQTIHQWPATLVQPVGSPLSLECTVEGTSNPNLYWYRQAAGRGLQLLFYSVGIGQISSEVPQNLSASRPQDRQFILSSKKLLLSDSGFYLCAWSSNRGVYGYTFGSGTRLTVV.

CDR3 sequence (DNA): TGTGCCAGTAGTATAGAGGGACAGAACTATGGCTACACCTTC. It is translated as CASSIEGQNYGYTF. V and J are TRBV19 and TRBJ1-2; 7 bases map to TRBD1. V trimming: 0 bases; J trimming: 2 bases; junction bases outside the gene matches: 0. CDR1 is LNHDA, CDR2 SQIVND, per germline (reference sequence). The CDR3 totals 14 residues.

The chain recombines TRBV30 with TRBJ2-3; TRBD2 might be the D (5 bases). V lost 6 bases, J lost 2 bases, and 6 bases lay in between. The CDR3 spans 11 residues. The V gene's germline CDR1 is GTSNPN and CDR2 SVGIG (reference sequence). CDR3 DNA: TGTGCCTGCGGGGTCACAGATACGCAGTATTTT. This gives the protein CACGVTDTQYF.

The chain uses TRBV7-2 and TRBJ2-1; D unclear. This CDR3 spans 16 amino acids. The V end was cut by 1 base, the J end by 8 bases, with 18 bases between. The V gene's germline CDR1 is SGHTA and CDR2 FQGNSA. This chain's CDR3 is CASSLVEYLAIDEQFF. The CDR3 bases are TGTGCCAGCAGCTTAGTGGAGTACCTGGCAATAGATGAGCAGTTCTTC.

V and J are TRBV5-4 and TRBJ2-5; a weak D match, TRBD1 (5 bases). The CDR3 is made up of 15 amino acids. Trimming took 7 bases from V and 2 from J, leaving 18 bases between them. Germline CDR1 is SGHNT and CDR2 is YYREEE (reference sequence). The CDR3 sequence is CASRISGWSQETQYF. As DNA, the CDR3 is TGTGCCAGCCGTATTTCAGGGTGGTCACAAGAGACCCAGTACTTC.

V is TRBV2 and J is TRBJ1-2, with 7 nucleotides matching TRBD1. Trimming at V came to 4 bases and at J to 6 bases, leaving 8 bases not matched to a gene. The CDR3 covers 14 residues. The germline CDR1 and CDR2 sequences are SNHLY and FYNNEI. CDR3 DNA: TGTGCCAGCAGTGTAGTTGCCAGGGGGAATGGCTACACCTTC. Amino acid sequence: CASSVVARGNGYTF.

The chain's CDR3 is CASSFVRGANTGELFF. The CDR3 DNA follows: TGTGCCAGCAGCTTCGTGCGCGGGGCGAACACCGGGGAGCTGTTTTTT. This chain joins TRBV7-3 and TRBJ2-2; D might be TRBD2 (6 bases). V was pared by 3 bases and J by 0 bases, with 11 bases between. CDR1 and CDR2 from the germline V gene are SGHTA and FQGTGA. The CDR3 totals 16 residues.

The chain links TRBV20-1 to TRBJ1-5; D gene unclear. The CDR3 totals 10 residues. Germline assignment: CDR1 DFQATT and CDR2 SNEGSKA (reference sequence). V was trimmed by 6 bases and J by 9 bases, leaving 9 bases between them. CDR3 coding DNA: TGCAGTGCCTCATCGGGGCCCCAGCATTTT. This sequence encodes CSASSGPQHF.

The chain combines TRBV5-4 with TRBJ1-1; unclear D gene. This CDR3 has 13 amino acids. V shed 5 bases and J shed 3 bases, with 11 bases lying between them. Germline loops: CDR1 SGHNT, CDR2 YYREEE (reference sequence). CDR3: CASSPVRHTEAFF. The CDR3 coding sequence is TGTGCCAGCAGTCCTGTCAGGCACACTGAAGCTTTCTTT.

The chain employs TRBV25-1 and TRBJ1-2, with TRBD1 matching 10 bases. Germline-derived CDR1 and CDR2 are MGHDK and SYGVNS. With V trimmed by 5 bases and J by 7 bases, 13 bases remained unmatched. There are 16 residues in the CDR3. CDR3 in amino acids: CASSHYRDRGLGGYTF. As DNA, the CDR3 is TGTGCCAGCAGTCACTACCGGGACAGGGGTTTAGGTGGCTACACCTTC.